The 19 T cell receptor beta chains below all came from one sample that was sequenced in a study of T cell responses to AZD1222 COVID-19 vaccine. The data were produced by immunoSEQ multiplex PCR, yet TCRdb's version contains in-frame clones alone and is incomplete. The table has 200,000 or so clones, 90% to 95% seen once. Sequences were derived from peripheral blood, sampled on day 0 of MenACWY control vaccination. All receptors derive from an adult in good health.

V is TRBV3-1 (or the pseudogene TRBV3-2) and J is TRBJ2-7; 8 nucleotides agree with TRBD1. CDR3 size: 16 residues. J was trimmed by 2 bases and V by 0 bases; bases with no gene match: 6. Germline CDR1 reads LGHDT; CDR2 reads YNNKEL (reference sequence). The CDR3 bases are TGTGCCAGCAGCCAAGATCCGGGACAGGTCGCCTACGAGCAGTACTTC. Protein: CASSQDPGQVAYEQYF.

V is TRBV2 and J is TRBJ2-1; D not resolved. The CDR3 consists of 13 residues. The germline V gene encodes CDR1 SNHLY and CDR2 FYNNEI. V lost 4 bases and J lost 6, with 10 bases in between. DNA for the CDR3: TGTGCCAGCAGTGTGCGTGGCCTCAATGAGCAGTTCTTC. It is translated as CASSVRGLNEQFF.

The chain employs TRBV5-1 and TRBJ1-3; 9 bases match TRBD1. The CDR3 covers 15 residues. CDR1 and CDR2 (germline): SGHRS, YFSETQ. V lost 4 bases to trimming and J lost 3 bases; unmatched junction nucleotides: 5. The CDR3 sequence is CASSADRGYGNTIYF. CDR3 nucleotide sequence: TGCGCCAGCAGCGCGGACAGGGGTTATGGAAACACCATATATTTT.

The rearrangement links TRBV11-2 to TRBJ2-7; tentatively, D is TRBD2 (5 bases). Trimming stripped 5 bases from V and 2 bases from J, with 16 bases between. The CDR3 covers 15 residues. Germline assignment: CDR1 SGHAT and CDR2 FQNNGV. The CDR3 protein is CASSPEWTRPYEQYF. CDR3 sequence (DNA): TGTGCCAGCAGCCCTGAATGGACTCGACCCTACGAGCAGTACTTC.

The rearrangement links TRBV6-5 to TRBJ1-2, with 8 nucleotides matching TRBD1. This CDR3 contains 15 residues. J was trimmed by 5 bases and V by 5 bases; bases with no gene match: 10. Germline V gives CDR1 MNHEY, CDR2 SVGAGI. Here the CDR3 DNA reads TGTGCCAGCAGTCCCAGGGGGGACAGGTCGTATGGCTACACCTTC. This sequence encodes CASSPRGDRSYGYTF.

The V gene is TRBV30, the J gene TRBJ2-7; tentatively, D is TRBD1 or TRBD2 (5 bases each). Germline CDR1 is GTSNPN and CDR2 is SVGIG (reference sequence). Trimming left V 2 bases short and J 0 bases short, with 8 bases between. The CDR3 is 13 amino acids. The CDR3 loop is CAWSRDASYEQYF. For the CDR3, the DNA is TGTGCCTGGAGTCGGGACGCCTCCTACGAGCAGTACTTC.

The CDR3 sequence: CASRVEGAGGYTF. The CDR3 DNA sequence: TGTGCCAGCAGAGTCGAGGGGGCGGGAGGCTACACCTTC. The chain carries TRBV6-5 and TRBJ1-2; 7 nucleotides agree with TRBD1. The V gene end was trimmed by 6 bases and the J gene end by 8 bases; junction bases not matched to a gene: 9. Germline V gene data show CDR1 as MNHEY and CDR2 as SVGAGI. The CDR3 consists of 13 residues.

V usage is TRBV7-8 and J usage is TRBJ2-2; 8 positions agree with TRBD2. The CDR3 totals 16 residues. Germline V CDR1 and CDR2: SGHVS, FQNEAQ. V shed 5 bases, J shed 6 bases, and the junction held 11 bases outside the gene matches. The CDR3 DNA is TGTGCCAGCAGCAATCGGGGGGGCCTTCTTCCCGGGGAGCTGTTTTTT. This encodes CASSNRGGLLPGELFF.

The chain employs TRBV3-1 (or the pseudogene TRBV3-2) and TRBJ1-4; D gene uncertain. The CDR3 has 17 residues. Trimming shortened V by 4 bases and J by 0 bases, and 15 bases separated the two germline ends. The germline V gene encodes CDR1 LGHDT and CDR2 YNNKEL (reference sequence). The chain's CDR3 is CASSRNPFSSTNEKLFF. CDR3 nucleotides: TGTGCCAGCAGCCGCAACCCATTCAGTTCAACTAATGAAAAACTGTTTTTT.

The chain couples TRBV3-1 (or the pseudogene TRBV3-2) to TRBJ2-1; no reliable D call. Trimming shortened V by 4 bases and J by 3 bases, and 10 bases separated the two germline ends. This CDR3 has 14 amino acids. The germline V gene has CDR1 LGHDT and CDR2 YNNKEL (reference sequence). The CDR3 sequence is CASSRRSGYNEQFF. In DNA, the CDR3 is TGTGCCAGCAGCCGCCGGAGTGGCTACAATGAGCAGTTCTTC.

The CDR3 region is CAWSVQGNEQFF. The CDR3 region has the DNA TGTGCCTGGAGTGTGCAGGGCAATGAGCAGTTCTTC. The chain uses TRBV30 and TRBJ2-1; possible D gene TRBD1, 5 bases. CDR1 GTSNPN and CDR2 SVGIG come from the germline V gene (reference sequence). CDR3 length equals 12 residues. Trimming shortened V by 0 bases and J by 6 bases, and 6 bases separated the two germline ends.

The chain joins TRBV5-1 to TRBJ2-7, with 7 bases that match TRBD1. The germline CDR1 and CDR2 sequences are SGHRS and YFSETQ. Germline trimming cut 6 bases from V and 4 bases from J; bases unmatched to any gene: 10. The CDR3 runs 14 residues. The DNA of the CDR3 is TGCGCCAGCAACATTGGGACAGAATCGTACGAGCAGTACTTC. Protein product: CASNIGTESYEQYF.

The chain employs TRBV6-1 and TRBJ1-3; D unclear. The CDR3 totals 16 residues. V was shortened by 2 bases and J by 0 bases, with 11 bases between the two germline ends. Germline V lookup: CDR1 MNHNS, CDR2 SASEGT. As DNA, the CDR3 is TGTGCCAGCAGTGAACCCGGCTTCATCTCTGGAAACACCATATATTTT. This translates into CASSEPGFISGNTIYF.

CDR3 sequence reads: CASSPGGQGNSYEQYF. The CDR3 DNA sequence: TGTGCCAGCTCACCAGGGGGACAGGGGAACTCCTACGAGCAGTACTTC. The rearrangement joins TRBV18 to TRBJ2-7; TRBD1 matches at 10 bases. The germline V gene has CDR1 KGHSH and CDR2 LQKENI. The V and J ends lost 2 bases and 0 bases, in that order; junction bases with no gene match: 4. The CDR3 contains 16 residues.

CDR3 nucleotides: TGTGCCAGCAGCGCCCGGCCCTCAAATGAAAAACTGTTTTTT. It is translated as CASSARPSNEKLFF. This sequence joins TRBV9 and TRBJ1-4; no definite D call. The CDR3 covers 14 residues. V lost 3 bases to trimming and J lost 5 bases, with 11 bases between them. The germline V gene encodes CDR1 SGDLS and CDR2 YYNGEE.

The chain has TRBV6-4 and TRBJ1-2; D is uncertain. CDR1 and CDR2 from the germline V gene are MRHNA and SNTAGT. The CDR3 contains 11 residues. V lost 8 bases and J lost 4, with 8 bases in between. CDR3 loop: CASRSGYGYTF. The CDR3 DNA follows: TGTGCCAGCCGGAGTGGCTATGGCTACACCTTC.

V is TRBV24-1 and J is TRBJ1-2, with TRBD1 identical over 7 bases. V shed 0 bases and J 8 bases; nucleotides not matched to a gene: 2. Germline CDR1 KGHDR, CDR2 SFDVKD. This CDR3 comprises 13 residues. CDR3 protein: CATSDLTGDGYTF. CDR3 sequence (DNA): TGTGCCACCAGTGATTTGACAGGGGACGGCTACACCTTC.

CDR3 in DNA: TGTGCCAGCAGCCTGGACAGGGACTATGGCTACACCTTC. As protein: CASSLDRDYGYTF. The V call is TRBV27, the J call TRBJ1-2; 8 bases agree with TRBD1. V gave up 6 bases and J gave up 3 bases; unmatched junction bases: 3. The germline V gene has CDR1 MNHEY and CDR2 SMNVEV (reference sequence). The CDR3 totals 13 residues.

The chain combines TRBV21-1 with TRBJ1-1. TRBV21-1 is annotated as a pseudogene. The CDR3 has 19 amino acids. CDR3 region: CASSLQFPGSQLMNTEAFF. DNA of the CDR3: TGTGCCAGCAGCCTTCAGTTTCCGGGTTCCCAACTAATGAACACTGAAGCTTTCTTT.